The 21 T cell receptor beta chains listed next were all sequenced from one sample in a study of CD8 T cells in ankylosing spondylitis. TCRdb re-called the 5' RACE reads with MiXCR, one entry per CDR3 protein. The table shows 250,000 to 300,000 distinct CDR3 sequences, with 20% occurring only once. The sequenced sample consisted of blood, either unsorted or a sorted T cell fraction (not recorded which). The receptors stem from a male donor with ankylosing spondylitis or in good health (not recorded which).

Only a few counts were recorded for this clonotype. This chain links TRBV12-3 or TRBV12-4 with TRBJ2-3; D is unclear. V was clipped by 6 bases and J by 5 bases, with 6 bases between them. CDR3 length: 11 residues. The CDR3 DNA reads TGTGCCAGCAGAATTTTAGATACGCAGTATTTT. Residues: CASRILDTQYF.

V is TRBV25-1 and J is TRBJ2-5; unclear D gene. The germline V and J ends were trimmed by 3 bases and 1 base, with 9 bases remaining between them. Germline values: CDR1 MGHDK, CDR2 SYGVNS. This CDR3 comprises 14 residues. The CDR3 is CASSDGSVQETQYF. CDR3 DNA sequence: TGTGCCAGCAGTGACGGGTCAGTCCAAGAGACCCAGTACTTC.

This clonotype was detected a few times. This chain links TRBV5-1 with TRBJ2-5, with D perhaps TRBD2 (6 bases). Trimming cost V 4 bases and J 2 bases, with 9 bases left between them. Germline assignment: CDR1 SGHRS and CDR2 YFSETQ. CDR3 length equals 13 residues. In DNA form, the CDR3 reads TGCGCCAGCAGCACGGGACTGCAAGAGACCCAGTACTTC. Its protein product is CASSTGLQETQYF.

This clonotype appeared a few times. The chain has TRBV5-1 and TRBJ2-1; the match to TRBD2 covers 14 bases. V dropped 4 bases and J dropped 8; count of bases not matched to a gene: 8. Per germline, CDR1 SGHRS and CDR2 YFSETQ. The CDR3 covers 16 residues. The CDR3: CASSVTGTSGSHEQFF. CDR3 bases: TGCGCCAGCAGCGTGACCGGGACTAGCGGGAGCCATGAGCAGTTCTTC.

There are many counts of this clonotype. The chain carries TRBV9 and TRBJ2-2; D call uncertain. The CDR3 sequence is 14 residues long. Trimming removed 4 bases at V and 5 bases at J, with 12 bases between. The germline CDR1 and CDR2 sequences are SGDLS and YYNGEE. CDR3 DNA sequence: TGTGCCAGCAGCCGATATTCGGATACCGGGGAGCTGTTTTTT. Protein product: CASSRYSDTGELFF.

This clonotype has just a few counts. The chain has TRBV20-1 and TRBJ1-2, with unresolved D. V was clipped by 4 bases and J by 4 bases, with 13 bases between them. The CDR3 spans 13 residues. Germline lookup yields CDR1 DFQATT and CDR2 SNEGSKA (reference sequence). The CDR3 DNA reads as TGCAGTGCTATATATCAGGAAGGCTATGGCTACACCTTC. The encoded protein is CSAIYQEGYGYTF.

This clonotype has a handful of counts. This chain links TRBV2 with TRBJ1-1; D may be TRBD1 (6 bases). Trimming removed 5 bases from V and 9 bases from J, with 13 bases in between. Germline assignment: CDR1 SNHLY and CDR2 FYNNEI. The CDR3 runs to 12 residues. The CDR3 region has the DNA TGTGCCAGCAGTCCAGGGGTTAAGAAAGCTTTCTTT. This gives the protein CASSPGVKKAFF.

A few counts support this clonotype. This clone may be a read error of a much larger clone one base away. The J gene is TRBJ2-2, the V gene TRBV12-3 or TRBV12-4; D ambiguous. The CDR3 spans 11 residues. V was pared by 3 bases and J by 7 bases, with 3 bases between. CDR3 region: CASSLIGELFF. In nucleotides, the CDR3 is TGTGCCAGCAGTTTGATCGGGGAGCTGTTTTTT.

The CDR3 DNA is TGCGCCAGCAGCCAAGATTTAGGGGTCCTATACAATGAGCAGTTCTTC. Translated, it gives CASSQDLGVLYNEQFF. The chain is built from TRBV4-1 and TRBJ2-1; D possibly corresponds to TRBD1 (5 bases). V was trimmed by 0 bases and J by 4 bases, leaving 13 bases between them. From germline, CDR1 is MGHRA and CDR2 YSYEKL. The CDR3 spans 16 residues.

V is TRBV5-1 and J is TRBJ1-1; D is unresolved. From germline, CDR1 is SGHRS and CDR2 YFSETQ. There are 16 residues in the CDR3. V dropped 3 bases and J dropped 1 base, with 16 bases sitting between them. CDR3 DNA: TGCGCCAGCAGCTCCCTAGGGCGAGTTGGGAACACTGAAGCTTTCTTT. This sequence encodes CASSSLGRVGNTEAFF.

The rearrangement uses TRBV18 and TRBJ2-3; no firm D call. CDR3 length: 13 amino acids. Trimming took 2 bases from V and 2 from J, leaving 5 bases between them. Germline values: CDR1 KGHSH, CDR2 LQKENI. The CDR3 spells CASSPAVTDTQYF. CDR3 coding DNA: TGTGCCAGCTCACCAGCGGTCACAGATACGCAGTATTTT.

The sample holds many counts of this clonotype. The chain employs TRBV5-1 and TRBJ2-1, with D maybe TRBD2 (5 bases). Trimming removed 0 bases at V and 0 bases at J, with 10 bases between. Germline V gene lookup returns CDR1 SGHRS and CDR2 YFSETQ. The CDR3 covers 16 residues. In nucleotides, the CDR3 is TGCGCCAGCAGCTTGGGAGGGCGAGCCTCCTACAATGAGCAGTTCTTC. Its translation: CASSLGGRASYNEQFF.

The gene calls are TRBV21-1 and TRBJ2-3; TRBD2, the D gene given by the table, was not confirmed from the DNA. TRBV21-1 is a known pseudogene. This CDR3 has 16 amino acids. CDR3: CASRLLADPRTDTQYF. The DNA of the CDR3 is TGTGCCAGCAGGTTACTAGCGGACCCAAGGACAGATACGCAGTATTTT.

The chain employs TRBV24-1 and TRBJ2-1; 13 bases map to TRBD2. The CDR3 is made up of 17 amino acids. V dropped 3 bases and J dropped 2; count of bases not matched to a gene: 3. CDR1 is KGHDR, CDR2 SFDVKD, per germline. This CDR3 reads CATSDRTSGSTYNEQFF. CDR3 bases: TGTGCCACCAGTGATAGGACTAGCGGGAGTACCTACAATGAGCAGTTCTTC.

This clonotype was picked up a small number of times. The rearrangement uses TRBV27 and TRBJ2-1, with 8 bases fitting TRBD1. V shed 6 bases and J 5 bases; nucleotides not matched to a gene: 6. This CDR3 comprises 14 residues. Germline V gene sequence: CDR1 MNHEY, CDR2 SMNVEV (reference sequence). DNA for the CDR3: TGTGCCAGCAGCGCAGGGGGCGCGGACAATGAGCAGTTCTTC. Residues: CASSAGGADNEQFF.

This clonotype was observed at least ten times. The chain recombines TRBV4-2 with TRBJ2-3; no firm D call. Germline lookup yields CDR1 LGHNA and CDR2 YNFKEQ. Trimming pared 3 bases from V and 4 bases from J, leaving 8 bases between. The CDR3 consists of 13 residues. DNA for the CDR3: TGTGCCAGCAGCCAGGAAAGAGCAGATACGCAGTATTTT. This translates into CASSQERADTQYF.

This clonotype has ten or more counts. V is TRBV20-1 and J is TRBJ2-1; D may match TRBD1 or TRBD2 (6 bases each). This CDR3 is 13 amino acids long. Trimming left V 0 bases short and J 8 bases short, with 11 bases between. CDR1 DFQATT and CDR2 SNEGSKA come from the germline V gene (reference sequence). The CDR3 here is CSAREGGEYEQFF. Written as DNA, the CDR3 is TGCAGTGCTAGAGAGGGGGGCGAATATGAGCAGTTCTTC.

This clonotype was observed many times. This chain links TRBV20-1 with TRBJ2-3; D ambiguous. Germline V gives CDR1 DFQATT, CDR2 SNEGSKA (reference sequence). The ends were cut back, 0 bases at V and 6 bases at J, with 4 bases in the middle. CDR3 length: 11 amino acids. CDR3 nucleotides: TGCAGTGCTAGAGATATGGATACGCAGTATTTT. Its protein product is CSARDMDTQYF.

This clonotype was recorded many times. The V gene is TRBV20-1, the J gene TRBJ2-7; D is ambiguous. The CDR3 runs to 12 residues. V gave up 1 base and J gave up 4 bases, with 8 bases separating them. Germline V gene lookup returns CDR1 DFQATT and CDR2 SNEGSKA (reference sequence). The chain's CDR3 is CSARVGQYEQYV. DNA of the CDR3: TGCAGTGCTAGAGTTGGGCAGTACGAGCAGTACGTC.

The CDR3 coding sequence is TGTGCCGTTGGGGACAGGGAATATACGCAGTATTTT. This gives the protein CAVGDREYTQYF. The V call is TRBV10-3, the J call TRBJ2-3; 9 positions agree with TRBD1. This CDR3 comprises 12 residues. Looked up from germline, CDR1 is ENHRY and CDR2 is SYGVKD. V dropped 11 bases and J dropped 7; count of bases not matched to a gene: 7.

This clonotype was observed a handful of times. The chain has TRBV5-1 and TRBJ2-2; 7 positions agree with TRBD1. Germline trimming cut 0 bases from V and 6 bases from J; bases unmatched to any gene: 2. The CDR3 is 14 amino acids. Per germline, CDR1 SGHRS and CDR2 YFSETQ. CDR3 in amino acids: CASSLETGSGELFF. For the CDR3, the DNA is TGCGCCAGCAGCTTGGAGACAGGGTCCGGGGAGCTGTTTTTT.